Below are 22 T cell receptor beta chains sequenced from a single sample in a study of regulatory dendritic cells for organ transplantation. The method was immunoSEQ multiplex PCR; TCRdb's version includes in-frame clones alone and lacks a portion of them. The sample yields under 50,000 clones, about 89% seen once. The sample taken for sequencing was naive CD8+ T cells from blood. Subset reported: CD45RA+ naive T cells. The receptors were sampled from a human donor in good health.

The CDR3 nucleotides read TGTGCCAGCAGCTTACCACTCATCGGGAGGGCTGGCGAGCAGTACTTC. Translated, it gives CASSLPLIGRAGEQYF. The rearrangement uses TRBV11-2 and TRBJ2-7, with 8 bases lining up with TRBD2. V was pared by 2 bases and J by 6 bases, with 12 bases of the junction left unmatched. Germline V gene sequence: CDR1 SGHAT, CDR2 FQNNGV. The CDR3 spans 16 residues.

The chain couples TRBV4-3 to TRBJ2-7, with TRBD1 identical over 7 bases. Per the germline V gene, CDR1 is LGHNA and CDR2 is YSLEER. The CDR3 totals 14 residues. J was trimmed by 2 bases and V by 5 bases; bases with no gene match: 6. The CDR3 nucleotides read TGCGCCAGCAGCGGAGACAGGGAACCCTACGAGCAGTACTTC. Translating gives CASSGDREPYEQYF.

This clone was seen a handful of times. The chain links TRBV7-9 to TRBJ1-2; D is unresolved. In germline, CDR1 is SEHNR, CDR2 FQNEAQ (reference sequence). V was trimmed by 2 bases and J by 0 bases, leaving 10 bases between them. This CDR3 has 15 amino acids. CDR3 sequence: CASSLSLEANYGYTF. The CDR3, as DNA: TGTGCCAGCAGCTTAAGTTTGGAAGCTAACTATGGCTACACCTTC.

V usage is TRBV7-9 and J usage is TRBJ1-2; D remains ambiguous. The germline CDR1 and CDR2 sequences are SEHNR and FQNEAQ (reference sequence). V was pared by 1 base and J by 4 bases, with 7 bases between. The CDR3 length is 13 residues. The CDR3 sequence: CASSLGRAYGYTF. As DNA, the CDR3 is TGTGCCAGCAGCTTAGGTAGGGCCTATGGCTACACCTTC.

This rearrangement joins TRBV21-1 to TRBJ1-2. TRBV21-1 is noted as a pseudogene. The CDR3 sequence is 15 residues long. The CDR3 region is CASSIRAHPCYGYTF. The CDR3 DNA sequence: TGTGCCAGCAGCATCCGAGCCCATCCATGCTATGGCTACACCTTC.

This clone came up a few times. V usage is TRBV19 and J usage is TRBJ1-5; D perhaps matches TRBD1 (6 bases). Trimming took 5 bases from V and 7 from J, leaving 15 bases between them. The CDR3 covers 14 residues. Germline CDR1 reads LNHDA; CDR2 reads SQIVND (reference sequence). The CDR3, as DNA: TGTGCCAGTAGTGCCGCTCCGGGACACCAGCCCCAGCATTTT. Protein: CASSAAPGHQPQHF. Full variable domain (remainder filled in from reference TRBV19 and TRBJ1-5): DGGITQSPKYLFRKEGQNVTLSCEQNLNHDAMYWYRQDPGQGLRLIYYSQIVNDFQKGDIAEGYSVSREKKESFPLTVTSAQKNPTAFYLCASSAAPGHQPQHFGDGTRLSIL.

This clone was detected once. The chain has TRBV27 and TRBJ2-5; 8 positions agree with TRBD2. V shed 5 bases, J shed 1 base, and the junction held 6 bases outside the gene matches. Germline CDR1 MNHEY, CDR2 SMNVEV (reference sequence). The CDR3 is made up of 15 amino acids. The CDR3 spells CASSHAGTSQETQYF. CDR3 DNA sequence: TGTGCCAGCAGTCACGCCGGGACTAGCCAAGAGACCCAGTACTTC.

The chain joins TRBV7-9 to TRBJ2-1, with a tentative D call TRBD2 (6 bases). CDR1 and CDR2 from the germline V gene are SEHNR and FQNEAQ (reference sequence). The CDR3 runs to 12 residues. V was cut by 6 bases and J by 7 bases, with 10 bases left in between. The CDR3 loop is CASSWRGNEQFF. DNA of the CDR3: TGTGCCAGCAGTTGGCGGGGAAATGAGCAGTTCTTC.

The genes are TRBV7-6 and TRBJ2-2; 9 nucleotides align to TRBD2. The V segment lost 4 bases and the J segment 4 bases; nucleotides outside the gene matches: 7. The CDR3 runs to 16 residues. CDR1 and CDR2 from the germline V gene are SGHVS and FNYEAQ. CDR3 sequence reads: CASSWRGGSGTGELFF. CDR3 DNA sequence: TGTGCCAGCAGCTGGCGGGGGGGCTCGGGCACCGGGGAGCTGTTTTTT.

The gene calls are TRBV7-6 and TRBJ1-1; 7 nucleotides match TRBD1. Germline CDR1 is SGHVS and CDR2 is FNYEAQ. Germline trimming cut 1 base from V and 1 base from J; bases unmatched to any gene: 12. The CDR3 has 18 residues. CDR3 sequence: CASSLVILGTEKNTEAFF. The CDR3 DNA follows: TGTGCCAGCAGCTTAGTTATCCTAGGGACAGAAAAGAACACTGAAGCTTTCTTT.

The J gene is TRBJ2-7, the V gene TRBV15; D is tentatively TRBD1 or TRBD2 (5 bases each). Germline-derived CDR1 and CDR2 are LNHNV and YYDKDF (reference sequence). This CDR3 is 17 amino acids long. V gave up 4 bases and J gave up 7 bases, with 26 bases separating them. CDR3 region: CATSTTTRDGRFGEQYF. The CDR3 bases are TGTGCCACCAGCACTACCACGAGGGACGGACGGTTCGGTGAGCAGTACTTC.

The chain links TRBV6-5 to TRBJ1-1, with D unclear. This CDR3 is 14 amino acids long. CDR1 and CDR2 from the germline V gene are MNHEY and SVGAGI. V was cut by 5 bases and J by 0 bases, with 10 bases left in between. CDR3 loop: CASSPGDMNTEAFF. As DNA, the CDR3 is TGTGCCAGCAGTCCCGGGGATATGAACACTGAAGCTTTCTTT.

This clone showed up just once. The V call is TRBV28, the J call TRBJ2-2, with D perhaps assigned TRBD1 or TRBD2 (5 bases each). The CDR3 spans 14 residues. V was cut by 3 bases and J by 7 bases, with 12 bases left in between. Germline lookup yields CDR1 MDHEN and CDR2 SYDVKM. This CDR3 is CASSFSRAGGELFF. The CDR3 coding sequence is TGTGCCAGCAGTTTTAGCAGGGCGGGCGGGGAGCTGTTTTTT. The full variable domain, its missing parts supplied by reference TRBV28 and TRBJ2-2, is DVKVTQSSRYLVKRTGEKVFLECVQDMDHENMFWYRQDPGLGLRLIYFSYDVKMKEKGDIPEGYSVSREKKERFSLILESASTNQTSMYLCASSFSRAGGELFFGEGSRLTVL.

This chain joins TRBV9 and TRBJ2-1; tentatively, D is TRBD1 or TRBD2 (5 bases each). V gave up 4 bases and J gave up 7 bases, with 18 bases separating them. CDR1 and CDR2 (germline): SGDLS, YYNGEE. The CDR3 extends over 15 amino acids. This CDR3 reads CASSPYGGVRNEQFF. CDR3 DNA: TGTGCCAGCAGCCCATATGGGGGAGTTAGAAATGAGCAGTTCTTC. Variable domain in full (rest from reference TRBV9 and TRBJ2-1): DSGVTQTPKHLITATGQRVTLRCSPRSGDLSVYWYQQSLDQGLQFLIQYYNGEERAKGNILERFSAQQFPDLHSELNLSSLELGDSALYFCASSPYGGVRNEQFFGPGTRLTVL.

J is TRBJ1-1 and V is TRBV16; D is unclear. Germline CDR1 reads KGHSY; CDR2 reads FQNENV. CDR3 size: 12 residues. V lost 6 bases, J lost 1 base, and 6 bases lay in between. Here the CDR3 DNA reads TGTGCCAGCAGAGGTTCGAACACTGAAGCTTTCTTT. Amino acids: CASRGSNTEAFF.

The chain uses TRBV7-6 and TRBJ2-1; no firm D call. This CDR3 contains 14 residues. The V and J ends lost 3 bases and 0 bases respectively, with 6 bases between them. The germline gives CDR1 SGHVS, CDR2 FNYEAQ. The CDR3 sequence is CASSFGYSYNEQFF. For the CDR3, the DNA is TGTGCCAGCAGCTTTGGCTACTCCTACAATGAGCAGTTCTTC. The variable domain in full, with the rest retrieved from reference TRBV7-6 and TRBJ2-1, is GAGVSQSPRYKVTKRGQDVALRCDPISGHVSLYWYRQALGQGPEFLTYFNYEAQQDKSGLPNDRFSAERPEGSISTLTIQRTEQRDSAMYRCASSFGYSYNEQFFGPGTRLTVL.

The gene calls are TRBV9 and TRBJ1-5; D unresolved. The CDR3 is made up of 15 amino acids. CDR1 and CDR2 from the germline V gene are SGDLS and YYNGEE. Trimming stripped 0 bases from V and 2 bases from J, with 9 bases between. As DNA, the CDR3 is TGTGCCAGCAGCGTAGGTTATGGTGGCAATCAGCCCCAGCATTTT. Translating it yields CASSVGYGGNQPQHF.

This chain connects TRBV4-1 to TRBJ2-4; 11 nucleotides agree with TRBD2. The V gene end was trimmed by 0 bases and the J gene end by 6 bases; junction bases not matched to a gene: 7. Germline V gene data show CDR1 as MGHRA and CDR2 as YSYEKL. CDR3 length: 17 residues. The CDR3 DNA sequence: TGCGCCAGCAGCCAAGAACCGGGACTAGCGGACATAAACATTCAGTACTTC. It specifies CASSQEPGLADINIQYF.

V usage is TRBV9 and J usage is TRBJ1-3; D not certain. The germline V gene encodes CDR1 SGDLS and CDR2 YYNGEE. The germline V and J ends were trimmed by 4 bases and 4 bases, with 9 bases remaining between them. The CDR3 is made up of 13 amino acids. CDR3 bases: TGTGCCAGCAGCTCAGTAGAGGGAAACACCATATATTTT. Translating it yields CASSSVEGNTIYF.

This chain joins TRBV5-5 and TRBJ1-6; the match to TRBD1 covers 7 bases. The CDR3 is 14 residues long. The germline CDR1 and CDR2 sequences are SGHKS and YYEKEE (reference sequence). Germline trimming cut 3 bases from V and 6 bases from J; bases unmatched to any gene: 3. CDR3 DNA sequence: TGTGCCAGCAGCTGGACAGGAATTAATTCACCCCTCCACTTT. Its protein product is CASSWTGINSPLHF. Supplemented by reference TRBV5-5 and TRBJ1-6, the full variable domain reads DAGVTQSPTHLIKTRGQQVTLRCSPISGHKSVSWYQQVLGQGPQFIFQYYEKEERGRGNFPDRFSARQFPNYSSELNVNALLLGDSALYLCASSWTGINSPLHFGNGTRLTVT.

This CDR3 reads CASSLPHQKAGGPHNEQFF. CDR3 in DNA: TGTGCCAGCAGCTTACCTCACCAAAAAGCGGGAGGGCCGCACAATGAGCAGTTCTTC. The chain recombines TRBV7-8 with TRBJ2-1; 10 bases line up with TRBD2. CDR1 is SGHVS, CDR2 FQNEAQ, per germline. The CDR3 runs 19 residues. V lost 2 bases, J lost 5 bases, and 15 bases stayed unmatched.

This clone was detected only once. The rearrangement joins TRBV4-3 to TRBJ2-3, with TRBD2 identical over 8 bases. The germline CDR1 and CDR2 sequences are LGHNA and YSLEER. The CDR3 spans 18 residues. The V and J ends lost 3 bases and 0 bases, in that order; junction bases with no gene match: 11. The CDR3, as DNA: TGCGCCAGCAGCCATAAGTTCGGCGGGGGGCCCAGCACAGATACGCAGTATTTT. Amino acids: CASSHKFGGGPSTDTQYF.